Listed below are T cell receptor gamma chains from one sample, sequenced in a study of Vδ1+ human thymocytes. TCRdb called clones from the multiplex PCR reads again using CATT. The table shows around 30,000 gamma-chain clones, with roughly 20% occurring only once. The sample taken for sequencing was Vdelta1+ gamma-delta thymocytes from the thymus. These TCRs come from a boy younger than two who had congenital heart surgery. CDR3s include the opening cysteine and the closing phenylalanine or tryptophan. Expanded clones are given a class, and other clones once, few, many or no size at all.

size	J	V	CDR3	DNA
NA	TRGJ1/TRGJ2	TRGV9	CALWERFYYKKLF	TGTGCCTTGTGGGAGCGATTTTATTATAAGAAACTCTTT
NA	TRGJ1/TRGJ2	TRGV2	CATWESNYYKKLF	TGTGCCACCTGGGAGTCAAATTATTATAAGAAACTCTTT
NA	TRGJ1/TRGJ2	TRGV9	CALWEALYYKKLF	TGTGCCTTGTGGGAGGCCCTTTATTATAAGAAACTCTTT
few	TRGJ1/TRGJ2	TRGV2	CATWDQRKKLF	TGTGCCACCTGGGACCAACGGAAGAAACTCTTT
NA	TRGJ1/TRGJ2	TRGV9	CALWEVNLYKKLF	TGTGCCTTGTGGGAGGTAAACCTTTATAAGAAACTCTTT
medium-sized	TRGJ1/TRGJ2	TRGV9	CALWESYYKKLF	TGTGCCTTGTGGGAGAGTTATTATAAGAAACTCTTT
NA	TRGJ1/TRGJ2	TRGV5	CATWDTPYEKLF	TGTGCCACCTGGGACACCCCATATGAGAAACTCTTT
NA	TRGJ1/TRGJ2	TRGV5	CATWDCRPFGKKLF	TGTGCCACCTGGGACTGCCGTCCTTTCGGTAAGAAACTCTTT
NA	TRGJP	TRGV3	CATWDRLELGKKIKVF	TGTGCCACCTGGGACCGGTTGGAGTTGGGCAAAAAAATCAAGGTATTT
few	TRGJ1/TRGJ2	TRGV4	CATWDAANYYKKLF	TGTGCCACCTGGGATGCGGCGAATTATTATAAGAAACTCTTT
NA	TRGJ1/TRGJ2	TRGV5	CATWDSRGGGYYKKLF	TGTGCCACCTGGGACAGCCGAGGAGGAGGTTATTATAAGAAACTCTTT
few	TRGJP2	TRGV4	CATWDGNSDWIKTF	TGTGCCACCTGGGATGGGAATAGTGATTGGATCAAGACGTTT
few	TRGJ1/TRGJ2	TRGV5	CATWDLANKKLF	TGTGCCACCTGGGACTTGGCGAATAAGAAACTCTTT
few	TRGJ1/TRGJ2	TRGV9	CALWDQKSGKKLF	TGTGCCTTGTGGGATCAAAAAAGTGGTAAGAAACTCTTT
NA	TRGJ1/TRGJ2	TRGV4	CATWAAYKKLF	TGTGCCACCTGGGCTGCTTATAAGAAGCTCTTT
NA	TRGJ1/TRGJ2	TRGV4	CATWDGLSVYYKKLF	TGTGCCACCTGGGATGGGCTCTCGGTTTATTATAAGAAACTCTTT
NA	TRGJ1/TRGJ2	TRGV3	CATWDRPRHYKKLF	TGTGCCACCTGGGACAGGCCTCGGCATTATAAGAAACTCTTT
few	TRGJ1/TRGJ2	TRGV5	CATWDRPVYKKLF	TGTGCCACCTGGGACAGGCCAGTTTATAAGAAACTCTTT
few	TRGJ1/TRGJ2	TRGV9	CALWEVRRYYKKLF	TGTGCCTTGTGGGAGGTGAGGAGGTATTATAAGAAACTCTTT
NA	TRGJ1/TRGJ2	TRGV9	CALWEQNKKLF	TGTGCCTTGTGGGAGCAAAATAAGAAACTCTTT
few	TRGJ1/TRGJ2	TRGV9	CALWEVQGKAKLF	TGTGCCTTGTGGGAGGTGCAAGGTAAAGCGAAACTCTTT
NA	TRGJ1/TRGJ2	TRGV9	CALWEGEVEKLF	TGTGCCTTGTGGGAGGGAGAGGTGGAGAAACTCTTT
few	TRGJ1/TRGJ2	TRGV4	CATWDGLEGYKKLF	TGTGCCACCTGGGATGGGCTGGAGGGTTATAAGAAACTCTTT
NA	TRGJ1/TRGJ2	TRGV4	CATWDGGPYYKKLF	TGTGCCACCTGGGATGGAGGCCCGTATTATAAGAAACTCTTT
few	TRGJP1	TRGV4	CATWDGPVGWFKIF	TGTGCCACCTGGGATGGGCCCGTTGGTTGGTTCAAGATATTT
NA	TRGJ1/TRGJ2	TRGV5	CATWDRLGVYYKKLF	TGTGCCACCTGGGACAGGCTGGGGGTTTATTATAAGAAACTCTTT
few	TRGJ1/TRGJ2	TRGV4	CATWDATSNYYKKLF	TGTGCCACCTGGGATGCGACCTCGAATTATTATAAGAAACTCTTT
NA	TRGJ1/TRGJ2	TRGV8	CATWDTGYKKLF	TGTGCCACCTGGGATACAGGATATAAGAAACTCTTT
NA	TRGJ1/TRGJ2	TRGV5	CATWDRKNYYKKLF	TGTGCCACCTGGGACCGGAAGAATTATTATAAGAAACTCTTT
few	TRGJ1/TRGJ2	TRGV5	CATWDGHNYYKKLF	TGTGCCACCTGGGATGGCCATAATTATTATAAGAAACTCTTT
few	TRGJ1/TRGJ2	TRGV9	CALWEAQKLF	TGTGCCTTGTGGGAGGCGCAGAAACTCTTT
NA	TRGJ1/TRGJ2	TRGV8	CATWDWGYKKLF	TGTGCCACCTGGGATTGGGGATATAAGAAACTCTTT
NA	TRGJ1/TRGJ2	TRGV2	CATWDDPNYYKKLF	TGTGCCACCTGGGACGACCCCAATTATTATAAGAAACTCTTT
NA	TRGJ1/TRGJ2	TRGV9	CALWEVRRKLF	TGTGCCTTGTGGGAGGTGCGTAGGAAACTCTTT
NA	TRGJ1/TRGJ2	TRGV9	CALWEDPQNYYKILF	TGTGCCTTGTGGGAGGATCCTCAGAATTATTATAAGATACTCTTT
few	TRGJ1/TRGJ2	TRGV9	CALWVAYYKKLF	TGTGCCTTGTGGGTTGCGTATTATAAGAAACTCTTT
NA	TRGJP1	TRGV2	CATWDGHTTGWFKIF	TGTGCCACCTGGGACGGGCATACCACTGGTTGGTTCAAGATATTT
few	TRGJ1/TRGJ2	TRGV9	CALWALYYKKLF	TGTGCCTTGTGGGCCCTTTATTATAAGAAACTCTTT
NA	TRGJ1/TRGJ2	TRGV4	CATWDVVHYKKLF	TGTGCCACCTGGGATGTGGTACATTATAAGAAACTCTTT
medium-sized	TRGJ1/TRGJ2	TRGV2	CATWDGLGYKKLF	TGTGCCACCTGGGACGGGCTGGGGTATAAGAAACTCTTT
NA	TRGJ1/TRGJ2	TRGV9	CALWARFYYKKLF	TGTGCCTTGTGGGCGAGATTTTATTATAAGAAACTCTTT
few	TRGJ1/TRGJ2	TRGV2	CATWDGLQKLF	TGTGCCACCTGGGACGGCCTCCAGAAACTCTTT
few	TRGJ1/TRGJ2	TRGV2	CATWDGPHYYKKLF	TGTGCCACCTGGGACGGACCTCATTATTATAAGAAACTCTTT
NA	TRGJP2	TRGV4	CATWDCSSDWIKTF	TGTGCCACCTGGGATTGTAGTAGTGATTGGATCAAGACGTTT
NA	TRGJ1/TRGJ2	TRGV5	CATWDLGVRDKKLF	TGTGCCACCTGGGACCTAGGGGTCCGTGATAAGAAACTCTTT
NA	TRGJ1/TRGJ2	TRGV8	CATWDRRFYYKKLF	TGTGCCACCTGGGATAGGAGATTTTATTATAAGAAACTCTTT
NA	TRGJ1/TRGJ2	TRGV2	CATWETWGYKKLF	TGTGCCACCTGGGAAACCTGGGGGTATAAGAAACTCTTT
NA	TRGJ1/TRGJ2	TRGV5	CATWDSANYYKKLF	TGTGCCACCTGGGACAGTGCGAATTATTATAAGAAACTCTTT